The rows below give T cell receptor beta chains drawn from one sample of a study of shared clonotypes between healthy human individuals. Data came from immunoSEQ multiplex PCR; TCRdb stores just in-frame clones and leaves some out. The data contain around 650,000 clones, approximately 96% of them seen just once; the ten biggest clones take up less than 0.12%. Sequencing was performed on naive CD8+ T cells sorted from blood. Receptors were obtained from a woman aged 25 to 39 in good health. Both conserved end residues are part of each CDR3. D genes are given only for firm matches. Size tells how often a clone was seen (once, few, many) or the class of an expanded clone, and some rows leave it out.

.	TRBV27	.	TRBJ1-2	TGTGCCAGCAGTTTATACCCAAACAGGGATGGCTACACCTTC	CASSLYPNRDGYTF
.	TRBV4-1	TRBD2	TRBJ2-2	TGCGCCAGCAGCCAAGACCCCGTGGGACTAGCGGTTATCACCGGGGAGCTGTTTTTT	CASSQDPVGLAVITGELFF
.	TRBV5-6	.	TRBJ2-6	TGTGCCAGCAGCGCCGCCGGGAGCTCTGGGGCCAACGTCCTGACTTTC	CASSAAGSSGANVLTF
.	TRBV15	TRBD1	TRBJ2-7	TGTGCCACCAGCAGAGTTTTGCACAGGGGGTCCTACGAGCAGTACTTC	CATSRVLHRGSYEQYF
.	TRBV13	.	TRBJ2-2	TGTGCCAGCAGCTTGGTGGGGTCGGCCGGGGAGCTGTTTTTT	CASSLVGSAGELFF
once	TRBV28	TRBD1	TRBJ1-2	TGTGCCAGCACCTCCCCCAGGGGGCTGGGCTACACCTTC	CASTSPRGLGYTF
.	TRBV7-8	.	TRBJ2-7	TGTGCCAGCAGCTACCCCCGGGACTCTCCCTCCTACGAGCAGTACTTC	CASSYPRDSPSYEQYF
.	TRBV4-1	.	TRBJ2-7	TGCGCCAGCAGCCAAGGAAGGGACCAGACCTCTGGGCAGTACTTC	CASSQGRDQTSGQYF
.	TRBV5-8	TRBD1	TRBJ1-5	TGTGCCAGCAGCTTGGTCAGCTCGTTAGACAGGGGTCCGCCCCAGCATTTT	CASSLVSSLDRGPPQHF
.	TRBV27	.	TRBJ1-2	TGTGCCAGCAGTTTTAGGGCAGGGTTTGGCTACACCTTC	CASSFRAGFGYTF
.	TRBV5-1	.	TRBJ1-3	TGCGCCAGCAGCTTGGAGAGGGATTCTGGAAACACCATATATTTT	CASSLERDSGNTIYF
.	TRBV6-6	.	TRBJ2-5	TGTGCCAGCAGTTACTACGTGGTGGGAGGTCAAGAGACCCAGTACTTC	CASSYYVVGGQETQYF
.	TRBV28	.	TRBJ1-5	TGTGCCAGCAGTTTGCGGGGATCTCGGCAGCCCCAGCATTTT	CASSLRGSRQPQHF
.	TRBV28	TRBD2	TRBJ2-3	TGTGCCAGCAGTCCGGGACTAGTGAGCACAGATACGCAGTATTTT	CASSPGLVSTDTQYF
.	TRBV7-3	.	TRBJ2-1	TGTGCCAGCAGCTCCAATCCCCAGGGGGGTAGTGAGCAGTTCTTC	CASSSNPQGGSEQFF
.	TRBV27	.	TRBJ2-7	TGTGCCAGCAGTTTGGGGCTGGATAGTTACGAGCAGTACTTC	CASSLGLDSYEQYF
once	TRBV11-2	.	TRBJ1-1	TGTGCCAGCAGCTTCAACATGGACACTGAAGCTTTCTTT	CASSFNMDTEAFF
.	TRBV6-5	.	TRBJ2-5	TGTGCCAGCAGTTACTCGGCGGGTACACAAGAGACCCAGTACTTC	CASSYSAGTQETQYF
.	TRBV5-4	.	TRBJ1-1	TGTGCCAGCAGCTATCAGGACACCATGAACACTGAAGCTTTCTTT	CASSYQDTMNTEAFF
.	TRBV7-8	.	TRBJ2-1	TGTGCCAGCAGCTTACGACAGGGAGGGCTCCATGAGCAGTTCTTC	CASSLRQGGLHEQFF
.	TRBV5-4	TRBD1	TRBJ2-3	TGTGCCAGCAGCCGGGACAGGGGGCAAGGGGGGACTAGCACAGATACGCAGTATTTT	CASSRDRGQGGTSTDTQYF
.	TRBV28	.	TRBJ2-5	TGTGCCAGCAGTACCCGATACCAGTTGACCACCAAAGAGACCCAGTACTTC	CASSTRYQLTTKETQYF
.	TRBV5-6	.	TRBJ2-3	TGTGCCAGCAGCTTCGGGGGCGACAGCACAGATACGCAGTATTTT	CASSFGGDSTDTQYF
.	TRBV14	TRBD1	TRBJ2-1	TGTGCCAGTTCTCACCTCCGAGACAGGGGTCTCAATGAGCAGTTCTTC	CASSHLRDRGLNEQFF